This entry describes one T cell receptor beta chain. This record comes from a study of T cell changes during pregnancy in multiple sclerosis. Generated by immunoSEQ multiplex PCR, the TCRdb table keeps only in-frame clones and is missing some. The data show about 76,000 clones, around 94% seen once. The V end was cut by 4 bases, the J end by 1 base, with 10 bases between. The CDR3 spans 14 residues. Looked up from germline, CDR1 is SGDLS and CDR2 is YYNGEE. The sequence came from a female donor with multiple sclerosis, enrolled in a pregnancy study. Here the sequenced sample was peripheral blood, taken in the third trimester of pregnancy. V and J are TRBV9 and TRBJ2-3; TRBD2 might be the D (5 bases). The CDR3 region is CASSSRTGTDTQYF. The DNA of the CDR3 is TGTGCCAGCAGCTCCCGGACTGGCACAGATACGCAGTATTTT.